The next 9 T cell receptor beta chains were all read from a single sample in a study of blood T cell repertoires in COVID-19. Libraries were prepared by immunoSEQ multiplex PCR; TCRdb keeps only in-frame clonotypes and omits some of them. The sample contains roughly 300,000 clones, roughly 85% of which appear only once. The sequencing sample was made of peripheral blood. The origin of the receptors is a human donor in a cohort sampled during active COVID-19.

The chain employs TRBV14 and TRBJ1-3; TRBD1 matches at 7 bases. Germline values: CDR1 SGHDN, CDR2 FVKESK. The length of the CDR3 is 14 residues. The J segment lost 2 bases and the V segment lost 4 bases, leaving 2 bases of the junction unmatched. CDR3 sequence (DNA): TGTGCCAGCAGCCCGGGACAGACTGGAAACACCATATATTTT. Its translation is CASSPGQTGNTIYF.

The chain uses TRBV30 and TRBJ1-1; a possible D gene is TRBD1 (6 bases). Germline V gives CDR1 GTSNPN, CDR2 SVGIG (reference sequence). The CDR3 is made up of 12 amino acids. V lost 4 bases to trimming and J lost 7 bases, with 13 bases between them. The CDR3 sequence: CAWNRVFSEAFF. The DNA of the CDR3 is TGTGCCTGGAACAGGGTTTTTAGTGAAGCTTTCTTT.

The CDR3 nucleotides are TGTGCCAGCAGCCTTTTAACTAGCGGGCTAGATACGCAGTATTTT. Protein: CASSLLTSGLDTQYF. The chain employs TRBV6-5 and TRBJ2-3, with 9 bases lining up with TRBD2. CDR3 length: 15 amino acids. With V trimmed by 6 bases and J by 5 bases, 9 bases remained unmatched. Germline CDR1 reads MNHEY; CDR2 reads SVGAGI.

This chain connects TRBV4-2 to TRBJ2-1; possibly TRBD1 for D (5 bases). CDR1 is LGHNA, CDR2 YNFKEQ, per germline. The germline V and J ends were trimmed by 4 bases and 10 bases, with 11 bases remaining between them. The CDR3 has 12 amino acids. The CDR3 DNA follows: TGTGCCAGCAGCCCTGAGTGGGGCGAGCAGTTCTTC. Amino acids: CASSPEWGEQFF.

In its sample, this clone was seen a few times. The chain links TRBV4-2 to TRBJ1-6; 9 bases map to TRBD1. Germline CDR1 and CDR2: LGHNA and YNFKEQ. With V trimmed by 4 bases and J by 0 bases, 10 bases remained unmatched. The CDR3 has 19 amino acids. CDR3 in amino acids: CASSRSTGQGSSYNSPLHF. CDR3 nucleotides: TGTGCCAGCAGCCGATCTACGGGACAGGGAAGCTCCTATAATTCACCCCTCCACTTT.

The chain recombines TRBV19 with TRBJ2-7; TRBD2 matches at 15 bases. Trimming cost V 4 bases and J 2 bases; bases outside gene matches: 15. Germline CDR1 is LNHDA and CDR2 is SQIVND (reference sequence). The CDR3 loop spans 20 amino acids. The CDR3 DNA follows: TGTGCCAGTAGTACCTTTTCCGACCCGGGACTAGCGGGGGGCCCCTACGAGCAGTACTTC. Its translation: CASSTFSDPGLAGGPYEQYF. Filled out from reference TRBV19 and TRBJ2-7, the complete variable domain reads DGGITQSPKYLFRKEGQNVTLSCEQNLNHDAMYWYRQDPGQGLRLIYYSQIVNDFQKGDIAEGYSVSREKKESFPLTVTSAQKNPTAFYLCASSTFSDPGLAGGPYEQYFGPGTRLTVT.

The chain has TRBV19 and TRBJ2-1; D unresolved. V lost 5 bases and J lost 0, with 14 bases in between. The CDR3 extends over 16 amino acids. Per germline, CDR1 LNHDA and CDR2 SQIVND (reference sequence). This CDR3 is CASSRTDISSYNEQFF. The CDR3 DNA reads as TGTGCCAGTAGTCGAACCGACATAAGCTCCTACAATGAGCAGTTCTTC.

V gene TRBV2 combines with J gene TRBJ1-3; no clear D gene. V was cut by 9 bases and J by 0 bases, with 9 bases left in between. Germline assignment: CDR1 SNHLY and CDR2 FYNNEI. CDR3 size: 13 residues. The CDR3 here is CARNVISGNTIYF. The CDR3 bases are TGTGCCAGAAATGTTATCTCTGGAAACACCATATATTTT.

The chain combines TRBV2 with TRBJ1-2; unclear D gene. The CDR3 has 12 amino acids. CDR1 and CDR2 from the germline V gene are SNHLY and FYNNEI. The DNA for the CDR3 is TGTGCTATTCAGCGACCCACACGTGGCTACACCTTC. Protein product: CAIQRPTRGYTF. Drawing the rest from reference TRBV2 and TRBJ1-2, the complete variable domain is EPEVTQTPSHQVTQMGQEVILRCVPISNHLYFYWYRQILGQKVEFLVSFYNNEISEKSEIFDDQFSVERPDGSNFTLKIRSTKLEDSAMYFCAIQRPTRGYTFGSGTRLTVV.